This T cell receptor (beta chain) was sequenced during a study of T cells in Graves' hyperthyroidism and ophthalmopathy. Whole-study findings and limits: Ophthalmopathy cases were set apart from stable hyperthyroidism by a 13 V-J model. The model predicted ophthalmopathy a median approximately 6.3 months before onset.

Per germline, CDR1 MGHDK and CDR2 SYGVNS. Trimming cost V 10 bases and J 0 bases; bases outside gene matches: 20. CDR3 length: 19 amino acids. Stable disease denoted Graves' hyperthyroidism without ophthalmopathy progression within 18 months. To note about this clonotype: Its antigen is unknown.

TCR beta CDR3 sequences were amplified from RNA transcripts. TCR CDR3 underwent first-round RT-PCR with the HTBI primer set. TCRdb re-called the multiplex PCR reads through MiXCR, storing one row per CDR3 protein. In the table there are some 560,000 distinct CDR3 sequences, approximately 14% of which are singletons. This sequence originates from a woman in her 30s with Graves' hyperthyroidism. Sequenced material: blood. This chain links TRBV25-1 with TRBJ2-2, with 7 positions matching TRBD1. CDR3 protein: CATTYSQGLFIANTGELFF. CDR3 in DNA: TGTGCCACCACGTACTCACAGGGGCTCTTCATCGCGAACACCGGGGAGCTGTTTTTT. The variable domain in full, with the rest retrieved from reference TRBV25-1 and TRBJ2-2, is EADIYQTPRYLVIGTGKKITLECSQTMGHDKMYWYQQDPGMELHLIHYSYGVNSTEKGDLSSESTVSRIRTEHFPLTLESARPSHTSQYLCATTYSQGLFIANTGELFFGEGSRLTVL.